The rows below give T cell receptor beta chains drawn from one sample of a study of T cell repertoires in cytomegalovirus infection. No cognate antigen is known for these TCRs. TCRdb passed the reads through MiXCR, listing each CDR3 protein once. The repertoire holds 370,000 or so distinct CDR3 sequences, with 34% as singletons. Sequences were derived from cultured PBMCs, sampled from culture after CMV antigen stimulation. These receptors came from a human donor in good health (CMV status not recorded). Some clones in this sample may be carry-over from other donors' samples. Each CDR3 is given with its conserved first and last residue. D genes are given only for firm matches. Size is omitted from some rows. Given values are once, few, many or a class for expanded clones.

few	TRBV4-1	TRBJ2-3	TRBD2	TGCGCCAGCACTATAGCGGGAGGGGTAGATACGCAGTATTTT	CASTIAGGVDTQYF
few	TRBV5-3	TRBJ2-7	-	TGTGCCAGCAGCTTGGACGGGAACTACGAGCAGTACTTC	CASSLDGNYEQYF
-	TRBV4-1	TRBJ1-1	-	TGCGCCAGCAGCCCGGGGGCGTTGAACACTGAAGCTTTCTTT	CASSPGALNTEAFF
few	TRBV6-5	TRBJ1-1	-	TGTGCCAGCAGCCCCGGACTCCTCCCGAACACTGAAGCTTTCTTT	CASSPGLLPNTEAFF
-	TRBV6-1	TRBJ1-3	-	TGTGCCAGCAGTTGGAAGAGAGGCGGTGGAAACACCATATATTTT	CASSWKRGGGNTIYF
-	TRBV7-3	TRBJ2-1	-	TGTGCCAGCAGCTTAAGACTCCACAATGAGCAGTTCTTC	CASSLRLHNEQFF
many	TRBV7-2	TRBJ2-2	-	TGTGCCAGCAGCTTAAGAGGGGGGAGAACCGGGGAGCTGTTTTTT	CASSLRGGRTGELFF
-	TRBV4-3	TRBJ2-5	-	TGCGCCAGCAGCCAAGATGAAGGGGCCGGGGTGGGAGAGACCCAGTACTTC	CASSQDEGAGVGETQYF
-	TRBV10-3	TRBJ2-7	TRBD1	TGTGCCATCAGTGAGCGACAGGGGCCCTACGAGCAGTACTTC	CAISERQGPYEQYF
-	TRBV4-3	TRBJ1-2	-	TGCGCCAGCAGCCAAGAATGGTTGAACTTAGCGGGCTACACCTTC	CASSQEWLNLAGYTF
once	TRBV20-1	TRBJ2-7	TRBD2	TGCAGTGCCCCGGGACTAGCGGGATCCTCCTACGAGCAGTACTTC	CSAPGLAGSSYEQYF
few	TRBV19	TRBJ2-1	TRBD1	TGTGCCAGTAGTCCCGGACAGGGGCCTGAGCAGTTCTTC	CASSPGQGPEQFF
-	TRBV6-2/TRBV6-3	TRBJ2-1	TRBD2	TGTGCCAGCAGCCATAGACTAGCGGGAGGGCCGTGGGAGCAGTTCTTC	CASSHRLAGGPWEQFF
few	TRBV19	TRBJ1-5	TRBD1	TGTGCCAGTAGTCCTCTATTCATTGGGACAGGGGATAGCAATCAGCCCCAGCATTTT	CASSPLFIGTGDSNQPQHF
few	TRBV27	TRBJ1-2	TRBD1	TGTGCCAGCAGAGACCCAGGGGGCCAAGACTATGGCTACACCTTC	CASRDPGGQDYGYTF
-	TRBV5-1	TRBJ2-5	TRBD1	TGCGCCAGCCGGGACAGGAATCAAGAGACCCAGTACTTC	CASRDRNQETQYF
many	TRBV7-2	TRBJ2-7	-	TGTGCCAGCAGCGCGGGGCACAGGCGGACATACCAATATTACGAGCAGTACTTC	CASSAGHRRTYQYYEQYF
-	TRBV10-3	TRBJ1-1	TRBD1	TGTGCCATCAGTGACAGGGGGCGGTCTGAAGCTTTCTTT	CAISDRGRSEAFF
-	TRBV28	TRBJ2-7	-	TGTGCCAGCAGTCACCGGGACGGGAAGTACTACGAGCAGTACTTC	CASSHRDGKYYEQYF
-	TRBV10-3	TRBJ2-7	-	TGTGCCATCAAAATTTGGGGGGACTCCTACGAGCAGTACTTC	CAIKIWGDSYEQYF
few	TRBV28	TRBJ1-3	-	TGTGCCAGCGCGACTTCAACAACGGTACATGGAAACACCATATATTTT	CASATSTTVHGNTIYF
-	TRBV5-5	TRBJ2-1	-	TGTGCCAGCAGTATAGACACAGCCTACAATGAGCAGTTCTTC	CASSIDTAYNEQFF
many	TRBV7-6	TRBJ2-5	-	TGTGCCAGCACCCCCGGGGGTGGGGAGACCCAGTACTTC	CASTPGGGETQYF
-	TRBV6-6	TRBJ2-7	TRBD2	TGTGCCAGCAGTTACGGGACTAGCGGGAACGAGCAGTACTTC	CASSYGTSGNEQYF
few	TRBV11-2	TRBJ1-1	-	TGTGCCAGCAGCTTAGTGGGGGGGGTAGAAACTGAAGCTTTCTTT	CASSLVGGVETEAFF
-	TRBV7-3	TRBJ2-7	TRBD1	TGTGCCAGCAGTCACATCCCGGGACAGGGGGGATACGAGCAGTACTTC	CASSHIPGQGGYEQYF
few	TRBV20-1	TRBJ1-2	TRBD1	TGCAGCGGTTGGACAGGGGCTTTGGGCTACACCTTC	CSGWTGALGYTF
-	TRBV7-3	TRBJ2-3	TRBD2	TGTGCCAGCAGATGGGGACAGAGCGGACTAGCGGGAGGGCCTAAAAGCACAGATACGCAGTATTTT	CASRWGQSGLAGGPKSTDTQYF
-	TRBV6-2/TRBV6-3	TRBJ1-1	-	TGTGCCAGCAGTTACCGACAACGTGCTGCTGAAGCTTTCTTT	CASSYRQRAAEAFF
many	TRBV9	TRBJ2-1	-	TGTGCCAGCAGCGTAGGGGCGGAGAACTACAATGAGCAGTTCTTC	CASSVGAENYNEQFF
-	TRBV10-3	TRBJ2-1	-	TGTGCCATCAGTGACCCCGACTACAATGAGCAGTTCTTC	CAISDPDYNEQFF
-	TRBV27	TRBJ2-1	-	TGTGCCAGCAGTTTAGGGGTAGCGGCCTACAATGAGCAGTTCTTC	CASSLGVAAYNEQFF
-	TRBV12-5	TRBJ1-2	TRBD1	TGTGCTAGTGGTTTGGGCGGACAGGGGTATGGCTACACCTTC	CASGLGGQGYGYTF
few	TRBV20-1	TRBJ1-1	TRBD1	TGCAGTGCTAGACCCGGACAGGGGGCGGGTGAAGCTTTCTTT	CSARPGQGAGEAFF
few	TRBV7-8	TRBJ1-5	-	TGTGCCAGCAGCTTAGGATTCAGGGGATTAGGGCCCCAGCATTTT	CASSLGFRGLGPQHF
few	TRBV7-6	TRBJ1-1	-	TGTGCCAGCAGCCCTCACGATCGGGGCACTGAAGCTTTCTTT	CASSPHDRGTEAFF
-	TRBV7-9	TRBJ2-3	-	TGTGCCAGCAGCCGAAAGATTAGCACAGATACGCAGTATTTT	CASSRKISTDTQYF
-	TRBV7-6	TRBJ1-5	-	TGTGCCAGCAGCCCGGGCCCCTATAGCAATCAGCCCCAGCATTTT	CASSPGPYSNQPQHF
few	TRBV7-2	TRBJ2-2	-	TGTGCCAGCAGCTTAGCGGGTACAGCGAACACCGGGGAGCTGTTTTTT	CASSLAGTANTGELFF
few	TRBV7-2	TRBJ2-1	-	TGTGCCAGCAGCTTATTTGGGGTCGATGAGCAGTTCTTC	CASSLFGVDEQFF
-	TRBV6-1	TRBJ2-1	-	TGTGCCAGCAGCGCTTCTACGAACTCCTACAATGAGCAGTTCTTC	CASSASTNSYNEQFF
-	TRBV28	TRBJ1-1	-	TGTGCCAGCAGCACCCCGCAAGGTTCCTCTGAAGCTTTCTTT	CASSTPQGSSEAFF
once	TRBV15	TRBJ2-7	TRBD1	TGTGCCACCAGCAGAGATGAGGGACAGTCCTACGAGCAGTACTTC	CATSRDEGQSYEQYF
-	TRBV6-5	TRBJ2-3	-	TGTGCCAGCAGTTACTCGAAGGGACAAATAAGAACAGATACGCAGTATTTT	CASSYSKGQIRTDTQYF
many	TRBV7-2	TRBJ2-1	-	TGTGCCAGCAGCTTAGTCGACGGGAGTACGCAGTTCTTC	CASSLVDGSTQFF
-	TRBV7-6	TRBJ2-3	-	TGTGCCAGCAGCTTAGCGCTAAGAAGGGGAAATAACCCCACAGATACGCAGTATTTT	CASSLALRRGNNPTDTQYF
-	TRBV5-6	TRBJ2-5	-	TGTGCCAGCAGCTTGTTAGGCAGGGCCCAAGAGACCCAGTACTTC	CASSLLGRAQETQYF
-	TRBV12-3/TRBV12-4	TRBJ2-1	TRBD1	TGTGCCAGCAGACTACCCAAGGGACAGGGGGCCTACAATGAGCAGTTCTTC	CASRLPKGQGAYNEQFF
-	TRBV5-1	TRBJ2-5	-	TGCGCCAGCAGCTTGGTTTCAGGCCTACTACAAGAGACCCAGTACTTC	CASSLVSGLLQETQYF
-	TRBV5-1	TRBJ1-1	TRBD1	TGCGCCAGCAGCTTGTTGGGACAGTCGGAGACTGAAGCTTTCTTT	CASSLLGQSETEAFF
-	TRBV6-6	TRBJ2-7	-	TGTGCCAGCAGTTTGTTACAGGCGAGAACCTACGAGCAGTACTTC	CASSLLQARTYEQYF
-	TRBV12-3/TRBV12-4	TRBJ2-5	TRBD2	TGTGCCAGCAGCTATAGCGGGAGGGTCATCGAGACCCAGTACTTC	CASSYSGRVIETQYF
-	TRBV11-1	TRBJ2-2	TRBD2	TGTGCCAGCAGCCGGACTAGCGGGGGCCCTAACACCGGGGAGCTGTTTTTT	CASSRTSGGPNTGELFF